Listed below are T cell receptor beta chains from one sample, sequenced in a study of cytomegalovirus exposure and HLA in healthy donors. Some clones are missing from TCRdb's copy, which holds only in-frame ones; the method was immunoSEQ multiplex PCR. Of under 130,000 clones listed, roughly 78% are singletons. Material: PBMCs. The receptors originated from a middle-aged woman in good health and CMV-seronegative. Both conserved end residues are part of each CDR3. A D gene is named only where the DNA matches it firmly. Where a row states a size, it is once, few, many or the class of an expanded clone; other rows omit it.

abundance,v_gene,d_gene,j_gene,CDR3aa,CDR3nt
.,TRBV11-2,.,TRBJ1-1,CASSLSLGRSGAFF,TGTGCCAGCAGCTTATCCCTTGGGAGGTCGGGAGCTTTCTTT
few,TRBV5-4,TRBD2,TRBJ2-5,CASRSGGAVETQYF,TGTGCCAGCAGAAGCGGGGGGGCAGTAGAGACCCAGTACTTC
.,TRBV18,.,TRBJ2-7,CASSPSFRGVQDEQYF,TGTGCCAGCTCACCGTCCTTCAGGGGGGTCCAGGACGAGCAGTACTTC
.,TRBV6-5,TRBD1,TRBJ1-2,CASSWTGLLNYGYTF,TGTGCCAGCAGTTGGACAGGCCTACTTAACTATGGCTACACCTTC
.,TRBV28,TRBD1,TRBJ1-4,CASRRDRENEKLFF,TGTGCCAGCCGGCGAGACAGGGAAAATGAAAAACTGTTTTTT
.,TRBV5-4,.,TRBJ2-7,CASSFSAGLSYEQYF,TGTGCCAGCAGCTTCTCGGCAGGCCTCTCCTACGAGCAGTACTTC
.,TRBV28,TRBD2,TRBJ2-6,CASAIGGGSGANVLTF,TGTGCCAGCGCCATAGGCGGGGGATCTGGGGCCAACGTCCTGACTTTC
.,TRBV30,TRBD1,TRBJ2-7,CAFRFWTGAPYEQYF,TGTGCCTTCCGGTTCTGGACAGGGGCCCCCTACGAGCAGTACTTC
.,TRBV30,.,TRBJ1-4,CAWNGVNEKLFF,TGTGCCTGGAACGGGGTTAATGAAAAACTGTTTTTT
.,TRBV18,.,TRBJ1-5,CASSPLALSGSNQPQHF,TGTGCCAGCTCACCACTAGCTCTCTCCGGGAGCAATCAGCCCCAGCATTTT
.,TRBV18,.,TRBJ2-7,CASSSTGTTSYEQYF,TGTGCCAGCTCAAGCACCGGGACAACCTCCTACGAGCAGTACTTC
.,TRBV5-1,.,TRBJ1-4,CASSLSGTSTNEKLFF,TGCGCCAGCAGCTTGTCAGGCACTTCAACTAATGAAAAACTGTTTTTT
.,TRBV18,.,TRBJ2-5,CASSPKEAVQETQYF,TGTGCCAGCTCACCGAAGGAAGCGGTACAAGAGACCCAGTACTTC
.,TRBV13,TRBD1,TRBJ2-7,CASSLVGTGTYEQYF,TGTGCCAGCAGCTTAGTAGGGACAGGGACCTACGAGCAGTACTTC
few,TRBV9,.,TRBJ2-7,CASSVVVPTGYEQYF,TGTGCCAGCAGCGTAGTAGTTCCTACGGGCTACGAGCAGTACTTC
.,TRBV30,TRBD1,TRBJ1-5,CAWRHGTASYQPQHF,TGTGCCTGGAGGCACGGGACAGCTAGCTATCAGCCCCAGCATTTT
few,TRBV11-3,.,TRBJ2-6,CASSQGGDGANVLTF,TGTGCCAGCAGTCAGGGGGGTGACGGGGCCAACGTCCTGACTTTC
.,TRBV6-5,.,TRBJ1-1,CASSLSLYTEAFF,TGTGCCAGCAGTTTGTCCCTTTACACTGAAGCTTTCTTT
once,TRBV27,.,TRBJ1-6,CASSFGGEGPYNSPLHF,TGTGCCAGCAGTTTTGGGGGGGAGGGGCCCTATAATTCACCCCTCCACTTT
.,TRBV9,.,TRBJ1-3,CASSVIPGNTIYF,TGTGCCAGCAGCGTAATTCCAGGAAACACCATATATTTT
.,TRBV5-4,.,TRBJ2-3,CASSSGISKLTDTQYF,TGTGCCAGCAGCTCGGGAATCTCTAAACTCACAGATACGCAGTATTTT
.,TRBV9,.,TRBJ1-1,CASSVAQAGWTEAFF,TGTGCCAGCAGCGTAGCTCAGGCAGGGTGGACTGAAGCTTTCTTT
.,TRBV5-6,.,TRBJ1-1,CASSWTVNTEAFF,TGTGCCAGCAGCTGGACAGTTAACACTGAAGCTTTCTTT
.,TRBV5-1,TRBD1,TRBJ1-2,CASSLAGQADTYGYTF,TGCGCCAGCAGCTTGGCGGGACAGGCCGACACCTATGGCTACACCTTC
.,TRBV30,.,TRBJ2-1,CAWSVMADNEQFF,TGTGCCTGGAGTGTCATGGCAGACAATGAGCAGTTCTTC
once,TRBV7-9,.,TRBJ1-1,CASSLPRGQGSVEAFF,TGTGCCAGCAGCTTACCCAGGGGACAAGGCTCGGTTGAAGCTTTCTTT
.,TRBV6-5,.,TRBJ2-3,CASSYGPRDSTDTQYF,TGTGCCAGCAGTTACGGGCCCAGGGATAGCACAGATACGCAGTATTTT
.,TRBV4-3,TRBD2,TRBJ2-1,CASSQGTSGGNEQFF,TGCGCCAGCAGCCAGGGGACTAGCGGGGGGAATGAGCAGTTCTTC
.,TRBV5-1,TRBD1,TRBJ1-1,CASSLWTGGEGTEAFF,TGCGCCAGCAGCTTGTGGACAGGGGGCGAGGGGACTGAAGCTTTCTTT
.,TRBV4-3,TRBD2,TRBJ2-7,CASSLTPSGRAYEQYF,TGCGCCAGCAGCCTGACTCCTAGCGGGAGAGCCTACGAGCAGTACTTC
.,TRBV2,.,TRBJ1-6,CASREGYNSPLHF,TGTGCCAGCAGGGAGGGCTATAATTCACCCCTCCACTTT